The entry below describes one T cell receptor beta chain. V lost 2 bases to trimming and J lost 8 bases, with 18 bases between them. Germline V gives CDR1 MDHEN, CDR2 SYDVKM. The CDR3 consists of 15 residues. This specimen belongs to a study of T-cell reconstitution after alpha-beta-depleted transplantation in children. Preparation of the TCRbeta library was carried out with unique molecular identifiers. TCRdb independently ran MiXCR on the PCR reads; one entry per CDR3 protein. The sample holds roughly 500,000 distinct CDR3 sequences, 30% to 35% seen once. V is TRBV28 and J is TRBJ1-2, with TRBD1 as a possible D gene (6 bases). The sequencing here drew on PBMCs from the stem cell graft donor, taken from the stem cell graft. The sequence came from a human donor who donated a stem cell graft to a child with aplastic anemia. The CDR3 sequence: CASSLESTGVRGYTF. Written as DNA, the CDR3 is TGTGCCAGCAGTTTAGAATCGACAGGCGTAAGGGGCTACACCTTC.